The 25 T cell receptor beta chains below all came from one sample that was sequenced in a study of CD8 T cells in ankylosing spondylitis. TCRdb passed the 5' RACE reads through MiXCR, listing each CDR3 protein once. The top ten clones hold less than 1.1% of a sample with 340,000 or so distinct CDR3 sequences, about 15% of them seen once. Input material: blood, either unsorted or a sorted T cell fraction (not recorded which). The receptors stem from a male donor with ankylosing spondylitis or in good health (not recorded which).

This chain links TRBV5-1 with TRBJ2-2; 10 nucleotides agree with TRBD2. The V gene's germline CDR1 is SGHRS and CDR2 YFSETQ. V lost 2 bases and J lost 7; bases outside the gene matches: 5. The CDR3 spans 15 residues. The chain's CDR3 is CASSFTSGKDGELFF. For the CDR3, the DNA is TGCGCCAGCAGCTTCACTAGCGGGAAAGACGGGGAGCTGTTTTTT.

This chain joins TRBV10-1 and TRBJ2-2; the D gene is possibly TRBD1 (5 bases). Trimming cost V 6 bases and J 7 bases, with 9 bases left between them. This CDR3 comprises 12 residues. Germline lookup yields CDR1 WNHNN and CDR2 SYGVQD (reference sequence). CDR3 region: CASSREGGELFF. For the CDR3, the DNA is TGCGCCAGCAGCAGGGAAGGCGGGGAGCTGTTTTTT.

The rearrangement joins TRBV30 to TRBJ1-3, with TRBD1 as a possible D gene (5 bases). Germline CDR1 reads GTSNPN; CDR2 reads SVGIG (reference sequence). Trimming removed 0 bases from V and 6 bases from J, with 9 bases in between. The CDR3 has 13 amino acids. The CDR3 is CAWSVEGENTIYF. The CDR3 DNA follows: TGTGCCTGGAGTGTAGAAGGGGAAAACACCATATATTTT. The full variable domain, rest sourced from reference TRBV30 and TRBJ1-3, is SQTIHQWPATLVQPVGSPLSLECTVEGTSNPNLYWYRQAAGRGLQLLFYSVGIGQISSEVPQNLSASRPQDRQFILSSKKLLLSDSGFYLCAWSVEGENTIYFGEGSWLTVV.

The chain carries TRBV12-3 or TRBV12-4 and TRBJ1-6, with 8 bases fitting TRBD1. V was clipped by 5 bases and J by 9 bases; unmatched bases: 6. This CDR3 spans 14 amino acids. CDR3 residues: CASSIGQGGSPLHF. CDR3 nucleotides: TGTGCCAGCAGTATCGGACAGGGCGGTTCACCCCTCCACTTT.

This sequence joins TRBV5-1 and TRBJ2-7; TRBD1 is a possible D gene (6 bases). This CDR3 region has 14 residues. Trimming removed 4 bases from V and 7 bases from J, with 18 bases in between. Germline V gene lookup returns CDR1 SGHRS and CDR2 YFSETQ. CDR3 protein: CASSREGGEKEQYF. As DNA, the CDR3 is TGCGCCAGCAGCCGGGAAGGGGGTGAAAAAGAGCAGTACTTC.

This clonotype was observed a single time. The chain has TRBV20-1 and TRBJ1-6, with 11 nucleotides matching TRBD1. Trimming cost V 1 base and J 9 bases; bases outside gene matches: 2. Germline-derived CDR1 and CDR2 are DFQATT and SNEGSKA (reference sequence). The CDR3 sequence is 14 residues long. The CDR3: CSARVGTGGSPLHF. The CDR3 DNA reads TGCAGTGCTAGAGTGGGGACAGGGGGTTCACCCCTCCACTTT.

As DNA, the CDR3 is TGTGCCAGCAGTGAATTGGGGGGTAACTATGGCTACACCTTC. This encodes CASSELGGNYGYTF. This rearrangement joins TRBV25-1 to TRBJ1-2, with a possible D match to TRBD1 (5 bases). Between the trimmed V and J ends, which lost 1 base and 1 base, there was a span of 7 bases. CDR1 and CDR2 from the germline V gene are MGHDK and SYGVNS. The CDR3 consists of 14 residues.

This clonotype appeared a few times. The rearrangement joins TRBV12-5 to TRBJ1-1; no reliable D call. The CDR3 is 14 amino acids. Germline V gene data show CDR1 as LGHNT and CDR2 as FRNRAP. The ends were cut back, 2 bases at V and 0 bases at J, with 7 bases in the middle. CDR3 amino acids: CASGLPTMNTEAFF. CDR3 bases: TGTGCTAGTGGTTTGCCAACGATGAACACTGAAGCTTTCTTT.

Ten or more counts support this clonotype. This rearrangement joins TRBV3-1 to TRBJ1-5; D unclear. The CDR3 extends over 15 amino acids. V lost 3 bases, J lost 2 bases, and 11 bases lay in between. From germline, CDR1 is LGHDT and CDR2 YNNKEL (reference sequence). The CDR3 bases are TGTGCCAGCAGCCAGACCCGGGGTGGCAATCAGCCCCAGCATTTT. Translation gives CASSQTRGGNQPQHF. Full variable domain (rest looked up from reference TRBV3-1 and TRBJ1-5): DTAVSQTPKYLVTQMGNDKSIKCEQNLGHDTMYWYKQDSKKFLKIMFSYNNKELIINETVPNRFSPKSPDKAHLNLHINSLELGDSAVYFCASSQTRGGNQPQHFGDGTRLSIL.

This clonotype has just a few counts. This chain uses TRBV10-3 with TRBJ1-1; no definite D call. V dropped 2 bases and J dropped 7 bases, with 11 bases sitting between them. Germline assignment: CDR1 ENHRY and CDR2 SYGVKD. CDR3 length: 13 amino acids. CDR3 nucleotides: TGTGCCATCAGTGAGGGAATTCAGGATGAAGCTTTCTTT. This sequence encodes CAISEGIQDEAFF.

In its sample, this clonotype was seen many times. The chain carries TRBV12-3 or TRBV12-4 and TRBJ1-1; 8 bases line up with TRBD1. The V gene end was trimmed by 5 bases and the J gene end by 3 bases; junction bases not matched to a gene: 5. CDR3 size: 14 residues. CDR3 in amino acids: CASSPDRVHTEAFF. The CDR3 nucleotides read TGTGCCAGCAGTCCGGACAGGGTCCACACTGAAGCTTTCTTT.

This clonotype occurred a few times. J is TRBJ1-2 and V is TRBV4-2, with 9 nucleotides matching TRBD1. J lost 7 bases, V lost 2 bases, and 5 bases had no gene match. Germline V gene data show CDR1 as LGHNA and CDR2 as YNFKEQ. There are 14 residues in the CDR3. CDR3 residues: CASSQTGDRVGYTF. The CDR3 DNA reads TGTGCCAGCAGCCAAACCGGGGACAGGGTTGGCTACACCTTC.

The chain carries TRBV11-3 and TRBJ2-5, with a tentative D call TRBD2 (5 bases). Between the trimmed V and J ends, which lost 1 base and 0 bases, there was a span of 9 bases. This CDR3 contains 15 residues. Germline lookup yields CDR1 SGHNT and CDR2 YENEEA. The CDR3 nucleotides read TGTGCCAGCAGCTTAGTACGGGGTTACCAAGAGACCCAGTACTTC. This gives the protein CASSLVRGYQETQYF.

The CDR3 spells CAIRSGGPYTDTQYF. The CDR3 DNA reads TGTGCCATCAGGAGCGGGGGCCCATATACAGATACGCAGTATTTT. The chain couples TRBV10-3 to TRBJ2-3; 8 bases align to TRBD2. After removal of 6 bases from V and 3 bases from J, the junction contained 8 bases not matched to a gene. The length of the CDR3 is 15 residues. Germline-derived CDR1 and CDR2 are ENHRY and SYGVKD.

This clonotype was seen a few times. The chain has TRBV11-2 and TRBJ1-2; maybe TRBD1 (5 bases). The CDR3 is made up of 15 amino acids. Germline lookup yields CDR1 SGHAT and CDR2 FQNNGV. V gave up 2 bases and J gave up 4 bases, with 14 bases separating them. The CDR3 sequence is CASSLIRDLAYGYTF. CDR3 in DNA: TGTGCCAGCAGCTTAATTCGGGACCTGGCCTATGGCTACACCTTC.

This clonotype was found a few times. The CDR3 DNA is TGCAGCGTCGCCGCAGGGAAGGCAAACACCATATATTTT. The encoded protein is CSVAAGKANTIYF. The rearrangement uses TRBV29-1 and TRBJ1-3, with a tentative D call TRBD1 (5 bases). This CDR3 is built from 13 residues. Trimming took off 6 bases at V and 6 bases at J, with 15 bases between the two ends. Germline CDR1 is SQVTM and CDR2 is ANQGSEA.

This clonotype was counted ten times or more. The V call is TRBV5-1, the J call TRBJ2-2; D uncertain. Germline-derived CDR1 and CDR2 are SGHRS and YFSETQ. CDR3 length equals 16 residues. V dropped 0 bases and J dropped 4 bases, with 13 bases sitting between them. The chain's CDR3 is CASSLDGGPGTGELFF. In DNA, the CDR3 is TGCGCCAGCAGCTTGGACGGCGGTCCGGGCACCGGGGAGCTGTTTTTT.

The chain has TRBV6-1 and TRBJ1-5; no definite D call. The CDR3 consists of 13 residues. Trimming pared 8 bases from V and 3 bases from J, leaving 11 bases between. CDR1 is MNHNS, CDR2 SASEGT, per germline. The CDR3 DNA reads TGTGCCAGCCATTGGGCACCCAATCAGCCCCAGCATTTT. It translates to CASHWAPNQPQHF.

This clonotype has a handful of counts. The chain carries TRBV20-1 and TRBJ2-5, with 7 bases lining up with TRBD2. This CDR3 region has 14 residues. Germline V gene data show CDR1 as DFQATT and CDR2 as SNEGSKA (reference sequence). The V segment lost 3 bases and the J segment 5 bases; nucleotides outside the gene matches: 9. The CDR3 here is CSARISGERETQYF. The CDR3 region has the DNA TGCAGTGCTAGGATCAGCGGGGAACGTGAGACCCAGTACTTC.

This clonotype turned up a few times. The chain joins TRBV20-1 to TRBJ2-7; D gene ambiguous. Trimming shortened V by 0 bases and J by 2 bases, and 5 bases separated the two germline ends. This CDR3 contains 12 residues. Germline V gives CDR1 DFQATT, CDR2 SNEGSKA (reference sequence). CDR3 in amino acids: CSARDQPYEQYF. CDR3 sequence (DNA): TGCAGTGCTAGAGACCAGCCCTACGAGCAGTACTTC.

V usage is TRBV20-1 and J usage is TRBJ2-1; 8 bases align to TRBD2. With 4 bases clipped from V and 8 bases from J, the junction kept 13 bases outside the gene matches. The CDR3 sequence is 15 residues long. Per germline, CDR1 DFQATT and CDR2 SNEGSKA (reference sequence). The CDR3 loop is CSATTGGAENDEQFF. The CDR3 bases are TGCAGTGCTACAACCGGGGGGGCCGAAAATGATGAGCAGTTCTTC.

The table lists this clonotype with many counts. The rearrangement joins TRBV7-9 to TRBJ2-2, with no clear D. Germline CDR1 SEHNR, CDR2 FQNEAQ (reference sequence). The CDR3 runs 13 residues. The V end lost 7 bases, the J end lost 6 bases, and 12 bases lay between the germline ends. Here the CDR3 reads CASTPPGPGELFF. DNA for the CDR3: TGTGCCAGCACCCCCCCGGGCCCCGGGGAGCTGTTTTTT.

The table lists this clonotype with many counts. The rearrangement uses TRBV5-1 and TRBJ2-1, with TRBD1 matching over 11 bases. Germline CDR1 reads SGHRS; CDR2 reads YFSETQ. V shed 4 bases and J 5 bases; nucleotides not matched to a gene: 8. CDR3 length equals 16 residues. CDR3 DNA sequence: TGCGCCAGCAGCCCCAGAGGACAGGGGGCCCACAATGAGCAGTTCTTC. Translating gives CASSPRGQGAHNEQFF.

In this sample, this clonotype turned up many times. This chain uses TRBV12-3 or TRBV12-4 with TRBJ1-3; 7 nucleotides align to TRBD1. The CDR3 runs to 14 residues. V lost 6 bases, J lost 0 bases, and 2 bases stayed unmatched. CDR3 in DNA: TGTGCCAGCAGGACAGGGCCCTCTGGAAACACCATATATTTT. Translating it yields CASRTGPSGNTIYF.

The chain uses TRBV6-1 and TRBJ2-5, with D perhaps matching TRBD1 or TRBD2 (5 bases each). Trimming stripped 7 bases from V and 1 base from J, with 16 bases between. The CDR3 length is 15 residues. Germline loops: CDR1 MNHNS, CDR2 SASEGT. CDR3 nucleotides: TGTGCCAGCATCGAAAAGGGGACGGCCCAAGAGACCCAGTACTTC. This translates into CASIEKGTAQETQYF.